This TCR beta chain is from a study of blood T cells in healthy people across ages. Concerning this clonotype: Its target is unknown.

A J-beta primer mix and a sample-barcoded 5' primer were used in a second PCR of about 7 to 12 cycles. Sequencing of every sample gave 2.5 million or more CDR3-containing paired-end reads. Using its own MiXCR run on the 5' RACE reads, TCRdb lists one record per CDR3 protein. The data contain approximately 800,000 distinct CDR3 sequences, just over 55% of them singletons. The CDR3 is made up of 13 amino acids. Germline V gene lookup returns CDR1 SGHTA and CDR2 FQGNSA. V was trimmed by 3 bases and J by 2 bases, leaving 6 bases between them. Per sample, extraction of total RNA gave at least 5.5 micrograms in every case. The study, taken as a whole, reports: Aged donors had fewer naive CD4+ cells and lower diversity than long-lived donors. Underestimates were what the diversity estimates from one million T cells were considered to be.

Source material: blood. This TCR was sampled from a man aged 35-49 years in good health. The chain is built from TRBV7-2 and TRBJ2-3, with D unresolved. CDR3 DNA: TGTGCCAGCAGCTTCAGTTACACAGATACGCAGTATTTT. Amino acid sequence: CASSFSYTDTQYF. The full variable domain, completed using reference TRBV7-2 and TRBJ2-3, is GAGVSQSPSNKVTEKGKDVELRCDPISGHTALYWYRQSLGQGLEFLIYFQGNSAPDKSGLPSDRFSAERTGGSVSTLTIQRTQQEDSAVYLCASSFSYTDTQYFGPGTRLTVL.